Following are 28 T cell receptor beta chains from one sample sequenced in a study of ipilimumab plus nivolumab after autologous stem cell transplantation (dated by TCRdb to the early 2020s). The library was prepared using the immunoSEQ multiplex PCR assay. This is the immuneACCESS table as TCRdb keeps it, with only in-frame sequences that have V and J called. A part of the clones is gone; compared with another copy, unresolved V genes explain less than half, and the rest is unexplained. The sample table lists approximately 9,800 clones, about four fifths of them with a count of one. The leading ten clones occupy more than 7% of the sample. The input for sequencing was PBMCs, taken in a trial of ipilimumab plus nivolumab as post-transplant consolidation. The receptors here all came from a male donor with diffuse large B-cell lymphoma.

The CDR3 DNA is TGTGCCAGCAGTTCCCCGGCACAGCCCCAGCATTTT. It specifies CASSSPAQPQHF. V and J are TRBV28 and TRBJ1-5; D remains unclear. The germline V gene encodes CDR1 MDHEN and CDR2 SYDVKM. The CDR3 extends over 12 amino acids. Trimming cost V 4 bases and J 7 bases, with 8 bases left between them. The full variable domain, in which reference TRBV28 and TRBJ1-5 provide the parts outside the CDR3, is DVKVTQSSRYLVKRTGEKVFLECVQDMDHENMFWYRQDPGLGLRLIYFSYDVKMKEKGDIPEGYSVSREKKERFSLILESASTNQTSMYLCASSSPAQPQHFGDGTRLSIL.

V and J are TRBV5-1 and TRBJ1-2; perhaps TRBD1 as D (5 bases). V was clipped by 0 bases and J by 8 bases, with 11 bases between them. The CDR3 runs to 13 residues. CDR1 SGHRS and CDR2 YFSETQ come from the germline V gene. As DNA, the CDR3 is TGCGCCAGCAGCTTGGCAGGGCTCGGCGGCTACACCTTC. It specifies CASSLAGLGGYTF.

The chain is built from TRBV28 and TRBJ1-1; no firm D call. CDR1 is MDHEN and CDR2 is SYDVKM in the germline V gene. This CDR3 region has 13 residues. V lost 8 bases to trimming and J lost 1 base, with 11 bases between them. The CDR3 DNA reads TGTGCCAGCCAAGGCGCCCCGAACACTGAAGCTTTCTTT. Residues: CASQGAPNTEAFF.

This chain links TRBV7-9 with TRBJ2-3; 7 nucleotides agree with TRBD1. Trimming took 5 bases from V and 4 from J; bases not matched to a gene: 3. CDR1 and CDR2 from the germline V gene are SEHNR and FQNEAQ (reference sequence). The CDR3 is 13 residues long. Written as DNA, the CDR3 is TGTGCCAGCAGCGATGGACAGGCAGATACGCAGTATTTT. It specifies CASSDGQADTQYF.

The rearrangement links TRBV19 to TRBJ1-3, with D unclear. CDR1 is LNHDA and CDR2 is SQIVND in the germline V gene (reference sequence). This CDR3 contains 16 residues. V was shortened by 3 bases and J by 0 bases, with 12 bases between the two germline ends. As DNA, the CDR3 is TGTGCCAGTAGTATCATTATCAGGAGCTCTGGAAACACCATATATTTT. It translates to CASSIIIRSSGNTIYF.

The chain uses TRBV9 and TRBJ2-7; TRBD2 aligns across 10 bases. With 5 bases clipped from V and 7 bases from J, the junction kept 15 bases outside the gene matches. From germline, CDR1 is SGDLS and CDR2 YYNGEE. The CDR3 sequence is 16 residues long. The CDR3 here is CASSGLAGALPHEQYF. As DNA, the CDR3 is TGTGCCAGCAGTGGGCTAGCGGGGGCGCTCCCTCATGAGCAGTACTTC.

The V gene is TRBV21-1, the J gene TRBJ1-4; TRBD1, as called in the table, went unchecked against the DNA. TRBV21-1 is an annotated pseudogene. The CDR3 is 19 residues long. CDR3 DNA sequence: TGTGCCAGCAGCAGATCACCTACCCAAACAGGGACAACTAATGAAAAACTGTTTTTT. Its protein is CASSRSPTQTGTTNEKLFF.

V usage is TRBV30 and J usage is TRBJ2-2, with TRBD2 matching 8 bases. CDR3 length: 15 residues. CDR1 is GTSNPN and CDR2 is SVGIG in the germline V gene (reference sequence). V lost 5 bases, J lost 3 bases, and 8 bases stayed unmatched. CDR3 DNA sequence: TGTGCCTGGTCTACCGGGGGGGCCTACACCGGGGAGCTGTTTTTT. It yields the protein CAWSTGGAYTGELFF.

The table lists this clone with a few counts. CDR3 nucleotides: TGCGCCAGCAGCCAAGTCCCCGTAGGATTTGGGGTCAATGAAAAACTGTTTTTT. This gives the protein CASSQVPVGFGVNEKLFF. This rearrangement joins TRBV4-3 to TRBJ1-4; D gene ambiguous. The CDR3 length is 18 residues. V was pared by 1 base and J by 5 bases, with 20 bases between. Germline CDR1 is LGHNA and CDR2 is YSLEER.

As DNA, the CDR3 is TGTGCCAGCAGTTTGGCAAGTAGCGGGGGATCCACAGATACGCAGTATTTT. It codes for CASSLASSGGSTDTQYF. The chain joins TRBV28 to TRBJ2-3, with 9 bases matching TRBD2. CDR1 and CDR2 from the germline V gene are MDHEN and SYDVKM. CDR3 size: 17 residues. The trim removed 3 bases at V and 2 bases at J, leaving 9 bases unmatched.

This clone was observed a few times. J is TRBJ1-4 and V is TRBV4-1; D gene unclear. Germline CDR1 is MGHRA and CDR2 is YSYEKL. The V end lost 6 bases, the J end lost 4 bases, and 15 bases lay between the germline ends. CDR3 length equals 15 residues. CDR3 nucleotides: TGCGCCAGCAGTGCCATGTGGGCTTATAATGAAAAACTGTTTTTT. This sequence encodes CASSAMWAYNEKLFF.

The chain recombines TRBV7-9 with TRBJ2-1; TRBD1 aligns across 9 bases. Germline V gives CDR1 SEHNR, CDR2 FQNEAQ (reference sequence). The CDR3 is 16 residues long. The J segment lost 5 bases and the V segment lost 6 bases, leaving 11 bases of the junction unmatched. Here the CDR3 DNA reads TGTGCCAGCAGGTACACCGGGACAGGGAGGAACAATGAGCAGTTCTTC. Its protein product is CASRYTGTGRNNEQFF.

The rearrangement uses TRBV10-3 and TRBJ1-1; weak D call: TRBD1 (6 bases). Germline values: CDR1 ENHRY, CDR2 SYGVKD. This CDR3 contains 16 residues. The germline V and J ends were trimmed by 4 bases and 3 bases, with 18 bases remaining between them. CDR3 residues: CAISGGGRAEDTEAFF. The DNA for the CDR3 is TGTGCCATCAGTGGGGGGGGCAGGGCGGAGGACACTGAAGCTTTCTTT.

Relative to its sample, this clone is medium-sized. V usage is TRBV7-6 and J usage is TRBJ1-2; the match to TRBD1 covers 9 bases. The CDR3 loop spans 12 amino acids. Germline CDR1 is SGHVS and CDR2 is FNYEAQ. V lost 8 bases, J lost 7 bases, and 5 bases stayed unmatched. The CDR3 loop is CASGTGGLGYTF. CDR3 nucleotide sequence: TGTGCCAGCGGTACAGGGGGCCTTGGCTACACCTTC.

The CDR3 is CATNRGGREDGYTF. The DNA of the CDR3 is TGTGCCACAAACAGGGGTGGTAGGGAAGATGGCTACACCTTC. J is TRBJ1-2 and V is TRBV15, with TRBD1 identical over 7 bases. V was pared by 9 bases and J by 6 bases, with 13 bases of the junction left unmatched. Germline V gives CDR1 LNHNV, CDR2 YYDKDF (reference sequence). The CDR3 consists of 14 residues.

This clone was observed a single time. The chain uses TRBV5-1 and TRBJ1-1; D gene ambiguous. The CDR3 has 15 residues. Germline lookup yields CDR1 SGHRS and CDR2 YFSETQ. The V end was cut by 0 bases, the J end by 4 bases, with 13 bases between. CDR3 sequence: CASSLVSAPGTEAFF. CDR3 sequence (DNA): TGCGCCAGCAGCTTGGTCTCCGCCCCCGGCACTGAAGCTTTCTTT.

The V and J genes are TRBV29-1 and TRBJ2-1; tentative D call: TRBD1 (5 bases). In germline, CDR1 is SQVTM, CDR2 ANQGSEA. The length of the CDR3 is 9 residues. V lost 3 bases and J lost 15, with 9 bases in between. The CDR3 nucleotides are TGCAGCGTTGACAGGGAACTGTTCTTC. Its protein product is CSVDRELFF.

This clone was counted a single time. J is TRBJ2-5 and V is TRBV18; perhaps TRBD1 as D (5 bases). The length of the CDR3 is 13 residues. From germline, CDR1 is KGHSH and CDR2 LQKENI. Trimming took 4 bases from V and 0 from J, leaving 6 bases between them. The CDR3 here is CASSQGNQETQYF. The CDR3 bases are TGTGCCAGCTCACAGGGGAACCAAGAGACCCAGTACTTC.

The rearrangement joins TRBV6-6 to TRBJ2-7, with 8 positions matching TRBD1. The ends lost 2 bases at V and 1 base at J; junction bases unmatched: 4. Germline V CDR1 and CDR2: MNHNY, SVGAGI (reference sequence). This CDR3 is 15 amino acids long. The CDR3 loop reads CASSYEGTGSYEQYF. The CDR3 region has the DNA TGTGCCAGCAGTTACGAAGGGACAGGTTCCTACGAGCAGTACTTC.

Only a few counts were recorded for this clone. The chain joins TRBV28 to TRBJ1-5; TRBD1 matches at 7 bases. This CDR3 has 14 residues. The V and J ends lost 4 bases and 4 bases, in that order; junction bases with no gene match: 4. The germline V gene encodes CDR1 MDHEN and CDR2 SYDVKM. The DNA of the CDR3 is TGTGCCAGCAGTTCCACAGGGGAAAATCAGCCCCAGCATTTT. Translated: CASSSTGENQPQHF.

The chain employs TRBV7-8 and TRBJ2-7; 7 nucleotides align to TRBD1. The CDR3 runs to 14 residues. Germline V gene sequence: CDR1 SGHVS, CDR2 FQNEAQ. Trimming took 3 bases from V and 2 from J; bases not matched to a gene: 4. The CDR3 loop reads CASSLVQGTYEQYF. CDR3 DNA: TGTGCCAGCAGCTTGGTACAGGGGACCTACGAGCAGTACTTC.

The CDR3 spells CASSVAETLAKNIQYF. In DNA form, the CDR3 reads TGTGCCAGCAGTGTGGCGGAGACTCTAGCCAAAAACATTCAGTACTTC. This rearrangement joins TRBV13 to TRBJ2-4; unclear D gene. There are 16 residues in the CDR3. The germline V and J ends were trimmed by 6 bases and 0 bases, with 15 bases remaining between them. Germline V gene lookup returns CDR1 PRHDT and CDR2 FYEKMQ (reference sequence).

The chain carries TRBV9 and TRBJ2-1; 8 bases fit TRBD2. Trimming at V came to 0 bases and at J to 0 bases, leaving 5 bases not matched to a gene. The CDR3 extends over 17 amino acids. Germline V gene data show CDR1 as SGDLS and CDR2 as YYNGEE. CDR3 region: CASSVAGGGSSYNEQFF. CDR3 DNA sequence: TGTGCCAGCAGCGTAGCGGGCGGGGGGAGCTCCTACAATGAGCAGTTCTTC.

This chain uses TRBV5-1 with TRBJ2-7, with 10 bases identical to TRBD1. Germline V gene sequence: CDR1 SGHRS, CDR2 YFSETQ. J was trimmed by 6 bases and V by 0 bases; bases with no gene match: 12. The CDR3 is 17 residues long. The CDR3 nucleotides are TGCGCCAGCAGCTTGGCCGCGACAGGGGGCTTCTCGGGCGAGCAGTACTTC. Its translation: CASSLAATGGFSGEQYF.

V usage is TRBV5-1 and J usage is TRBJ2-6; D not certain. The CDR3 sequence is 17 residues long. In germline, CDR1 is SGHRS, CDR2 YFSETQ. V lost 0 bases and J 0 bases, leaving 10 bases between the germline ends. The CDR3 DNA follows: TGCGCCAGCAGCTTGGTATCCTTGGTCTCTGGGGCCAACGTCCTGACTTTC. It encodes CASSLVSLVSGANVLTF. Supplemented by reference TRBV5-1 and TRBJ2-6, the full variable domain reads KAGVTQTPRYLIKTRGQQVTLSCSPISGHRSVSWYQQTPGQGLQFLFEYFSETQRNKGNFPGRFSGRQFSNSRSEMNVSTLELGDSALYLCASSLVSLVSGANVLTFGAGSRLTVL.

The J gene is TRBJ2-7, the V gene TRBV10-3, with D possibly being TRBD1 or TRBD2 (6 bases each). The CDR3 has 13 residues. From germline, CDR1 is ENHRY and CDR2 SYGVKD. V dropped 4 bases and J dropped 6 bases, with 13 bases sitting between them. CDR3 region: CAISARGGGEQYF. CDR3 in DNA: TGTGCCATCAGTGCCCGAGGGGGAGGCGAGCAGTACTTC.

This clone appeared once. This chain connects TRBV11-2 to TRBJ1-1; a weak D match, TRBD1 (5 bases). The V end was cut by 8 bases, the J end by 0 bases, with 16 bases between. This CDR3 is built from 15 residues. CDR1 and CDR2 (germline): SGHAT, FQNNGV. In DNA, the CDR3 is TGTGCCAGCTACGCCCTGGGGCTCCTGAACACTGAAGCTTTCTTT. Translating it yields CASYALGLLNTEAFF.

V gene TRBV7-2 combines with J gene TRBJ1-2; maybe TRBD1 (5 bases). Germline lookup yields CDR1 SGHTA and CDR2 FQGNSA. The V end was cut by 4 bases, the J end by 5 bases, with 23 bases between. The CDR3 loop spans 17 amino acids. As DNA, the CDR3 is TGTGCCAGCAGCTCACTATCCTCAGGGTCCAGGGATTATGGCTACACCTTC. Residues: CASSSLSSGSRDYGYTF.